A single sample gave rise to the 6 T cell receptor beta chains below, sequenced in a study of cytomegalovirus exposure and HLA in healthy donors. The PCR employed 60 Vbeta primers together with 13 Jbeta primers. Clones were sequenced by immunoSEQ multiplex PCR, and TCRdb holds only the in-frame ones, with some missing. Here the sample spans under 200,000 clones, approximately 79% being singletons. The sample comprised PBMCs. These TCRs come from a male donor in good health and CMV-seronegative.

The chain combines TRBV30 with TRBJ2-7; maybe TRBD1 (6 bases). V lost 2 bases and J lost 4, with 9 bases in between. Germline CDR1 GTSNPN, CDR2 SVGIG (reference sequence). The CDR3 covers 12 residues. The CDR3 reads CAWSPGQYEQYF. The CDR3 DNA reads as TGTGCCTGGAGTCCCGGACAGTACGAGCAGTACTTC.

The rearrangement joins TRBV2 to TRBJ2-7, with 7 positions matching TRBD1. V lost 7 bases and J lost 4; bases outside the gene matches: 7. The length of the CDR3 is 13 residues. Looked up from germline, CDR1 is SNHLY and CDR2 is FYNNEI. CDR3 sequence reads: CASTRTGDYEQYF. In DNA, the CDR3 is TGTGCCAGCACCCGGACAGGCGATTACGAGCAGTACTTC.

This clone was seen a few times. The CDR3, as DNA: TGTGCCAGCAGCTTGAACGGGGGGCTCTACAATGAGCAGTTCTTC. It codes for CASSLNGGLYNEQFF. The chain combines TRBV5-4 with TRBJ2-1; maybe TRBD2 (7 bases). Per the germline V gene, CDR1 is SGHNT and CDR2 is YYREEE (reference sequence). The CDR3 runs 15 residues. V gave up 1 base and J gave up 3 bases, with 11 bases separating them.

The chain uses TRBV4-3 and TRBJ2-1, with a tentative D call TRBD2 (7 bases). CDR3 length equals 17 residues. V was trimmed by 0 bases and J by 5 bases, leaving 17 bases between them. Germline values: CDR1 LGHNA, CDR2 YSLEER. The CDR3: CASSQDPGGLLNNEQFF. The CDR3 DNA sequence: TGCGCCAGCAGCCAAGACCCGGGGGGCCTCCTAAACAATGAGCAGTTCTTC.

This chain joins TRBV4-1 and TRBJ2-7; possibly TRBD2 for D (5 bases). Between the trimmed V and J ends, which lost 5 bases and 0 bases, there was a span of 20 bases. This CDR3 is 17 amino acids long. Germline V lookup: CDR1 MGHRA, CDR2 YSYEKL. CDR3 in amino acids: CASSALDFIGSSYEQYF. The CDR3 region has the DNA TGCGCCAGCAGCGCCCTGGACTTTATCGGCAGCTCCTACGAGCAGTACTTC.

The CDR3 here is CASSPQTPGQGAKNEQFF. CDR3 coding DNA: TGTGCCAGTAGTCCTCAAACGCCGGGACAGGGGGCAAAGAATGAGCAGTTCTTC. The gene calls are TRBV19 and TRBJ2-1; 12 positions agree with TRBD1. There are 18 residues in the CDR3. J gave up 7 bases and V 5 bases, and 15 bases lay outside the gene matches. Germline assignment: CDR1 LNHDA and CDR2 SQIVND (reference sequence).